This T cell receptor (beta chain) appears in the sequencing data of a study of blood T cells in healthy people across ages. The CDR3 covers 17 residues. Looked up from germline, CDR1 is SGHAT and CDR2 is FQNNGV. Details on this clonotype: Its target is unknown.

Study outcomes and limitations: Estimates of total diversity, which came from one million sequenced T cells, were considered to be underestimates. The long-lived group displayed more naive CD4+ cells, plus higher diversity, than the aged donors did.

A sample-barcoded 5' primer and a J-beta primer mix were used in a second PCR of about 7 to 11 cycles. Using its own MiXCR run on the 5' RACE reads, TCRdb lists one record per CDR3 protein. The sample lists about 1,400,000 distinct CDR3 sequences; approximately 42% were seen once. Sequencing was carried out using blood. This chain links TRBV11-2 with TRBJ2-5; 12 bases agree with TRBD2. The J call may not be correct, given that the DNA end is closer to TRBJ2-7. The receptor comes from a woman between 18 and 30 years old in good health. The CDR3 region has the DNA TGTGCCAGCAGCTCGCCCATCACTAGCGGGAGGACTTCCGAGCAGTACTTC. Encoded protein: CASSSPITSGRTSEQYF.